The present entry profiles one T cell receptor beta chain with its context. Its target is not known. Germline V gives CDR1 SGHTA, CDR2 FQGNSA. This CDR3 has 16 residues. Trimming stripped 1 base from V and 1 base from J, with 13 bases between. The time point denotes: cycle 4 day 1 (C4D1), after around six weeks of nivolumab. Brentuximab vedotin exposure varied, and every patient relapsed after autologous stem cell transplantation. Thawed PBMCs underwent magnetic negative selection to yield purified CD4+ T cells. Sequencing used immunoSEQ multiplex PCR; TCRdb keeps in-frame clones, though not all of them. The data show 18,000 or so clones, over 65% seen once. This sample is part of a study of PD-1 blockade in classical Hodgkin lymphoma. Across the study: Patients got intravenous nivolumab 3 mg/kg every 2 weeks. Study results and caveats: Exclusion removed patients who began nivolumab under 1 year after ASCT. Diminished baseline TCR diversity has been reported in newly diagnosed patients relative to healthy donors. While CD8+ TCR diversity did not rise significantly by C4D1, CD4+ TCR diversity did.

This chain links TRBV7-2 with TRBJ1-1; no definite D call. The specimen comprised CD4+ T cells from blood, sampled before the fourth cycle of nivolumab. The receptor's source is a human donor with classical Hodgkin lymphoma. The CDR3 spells CASSLVPGFGNTEAFF. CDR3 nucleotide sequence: TGTGCCAGCAGCTTAGTCCCTGGGTTTGGGAACACTGAAGCTTTCTTT.